This T cell receptor beta chain was obtained from a study of shared clonotypes between healthy human individuals (dated by TCRdb to the early 2020s). General notes on the study: A couple of women and three men aged 18 to 49 years were included in the cohort. For each donor, CD4 naive and CD4 memory were each given three plates, CD8 naive was given two plates, and CD8 memory was given one plate. Per donor, leukapheresis produced somewhere between about 0.94 and 9.5 billion PBMCs. To estimate repertoire size and how much clonotypes are shared between individuals, the study performed deep sequencing of blood TCR repertoires from 4 to 6 healthy adults. To increase sequencing depth and limit assay-specific biases, TCR repertoire library preparation and sequencing were carried out by different laboratories using diverse techniques.

Its CDR3 holds 11 amino acids, cysteine through phenylalanine. Of the read, only the CDR3 DNA is kept; its 33 bases are in frame from base 1. CDR1 and CDR2 (MGHRA, YSYEKL) derive from the germline V gene. V lost 6 bases and J lost 6 bases; the stretch between them is 8 bases long. CD8 naive samples were CD45RO-negative cells positively selected for CCR7, giving a CD45RA+CCR7+ population that excluded TemRA cells. Donors were healthy HIV-negative adults with no recently reported acute infections or vaccinations. Every donor was a Caucasian adult residing in Nashville, Tennessee, USA. After blood collection by leukapheresis, PBMCs were isolated using Ficoll-Histopaque density gradient centrifugation and then cryopreserved in the vapor phase of liquid nitrogen. Purity and quantity of every magnetically sorted T cell population were checked by analytical flow cytometry. Genomic DNA was isolated from every sorted fraction and measured by UV absorbance on a Nanodrop 2000c.

What the work shows at the level of the full study, not this receptor alone: Pairwise subsampling indicated that sequencing depth was expected to affect the degree of clonotype sharing among donors. Because the study included only a small number of donors, the genetic and exposure-history diversity represented was limited. Estimated clonotype richness was generally larger for naive than for memory subsets. Across a few donors, approximately 5% of naive CD4, approximately 3.5% of naive CD8, roughly 2.2% of memory CD4, and 0.4% of memory CD8 clonotypes were shared. Clonotypes shared by all four sorted-subset donors showed higher generation probabilities than non-shared clonotypes. Sampling was limited to blood, and TCR repertoires in tissue likely differ from TCR repertoires in blood. Incomplete sequencing was indicated by rarefaction of sorted-subset datasets, despite the large sequencing depth.

Comments on this clone: No antigen is known for it. Base qualities were left out, and no much larger clone turns up one base away.

Using the deep immunoSEQ assay, multiplex PCR amplified TCR CDR3 regions from genomic DNA. For each cell subset, the extracted genomic DNA was distributed evenly across all wells of several immunoSEQ 96-well plates, and each plate served as one replicate. For sorted subsets, about 0.2 ug genomic DNA, equal to some 28,000 T cell genomes, was loaded into each replicate PCR. Purified libraries were measured with a Qubit 3.0 fluorometer, size-checked on a Bioanalyzer 2100, and measured again with the KAPA Library Quantification kit. Each immunoSEQ 96-well plate was sequenced on its own single-read 150-cycle Illumina NextSeq 550 flow cell. For the original study's pipeline: The immunoSEQ output contained only junctional sequences without quality scores, so filtering could not match that applied to full-length reads. To assign V/J genes and CDR3, sequences were annotated using PyIR, a Python wrapper for IgBLAST v1.9, with IMGT germline references. Reads were filtered out if the reads had weak V/J assignments (E-value above 1e-6), no CDR3, stop codons, out-of-frame junctions, or ambiguous translated residues. A V3J clonotype was defined by an identical inferred V gene, J gene, and CDR3 amino acid sequence. Percentage overlap between repertoires was computed as shared unique clonotypes divided by the size of the smaller repertoire. Richness of each repertoire was evaluated using RTK rarefaction, the Chao1 estimator, and Recon v2.1 estimates of unobserved clonotypes. OLGA was used to compute generation probabilities for all TCRbeta clonotypes that the gDNA method yielded from a handful of donors. TCRdb provides this immuneACCESS table in a form limited to in-frame rearrangements. Some clones are lacking; in checked studies, under half of them reflect an unresolved V gene, and why the rest are absent is not known. V and J calls and clone size are given by that table; D and trimming were obtained from the DNA. The sample profile shows 2 million or so clones; about 94% of them were found once. The ten most abundant clones make up more than 0.95% of the sample.

This sequence originates from a man younger than 35 in good health. Specimen: naive CD8+ T cells sorted from blood. Interpreted using the paper, the cell subset or site label stands for: CD45RA+CCR7+. The rearrangement combines TRBV4-1 with TRBJ1-1; no D gene call is confident. The CDR3 loop reads CASSRAAEAFF. Here is the DNA: TGCGCCAGCAGTCGGGCCGCTGAAGCTTTCTTT.